This T cell receptor beta chain was sequenced for a study of beta chain features in type 1 diabetes. Looking at the study overall: All samples yielded some 110 million examined sorted cells. General study findings and limits: Shortening that was moderate but significant affected the TCRB CDR3s of Type 1 diabetes patients in all four CD4+ subsets. Comparison showed that naive, central memory and Treg TCRB repertoires appeared more similar among patients than among healthy donors.

V gave up 8 bases and J gave up 6 bases, with 19 bases separating them. Germline CDR1 is MNHEY and CDR2 is SMNVEV (reference sequence). CDR3 length: 14 residues. Reverse transcription of all isolated RNA meant that expressed TCRB transcripts were sequenced. Generated by immunoSEQ multiplex PCR, the TCRdb table keeps only in-frame clones and is missing some. Here the sample spans 600,000 to 700,000 clones, 9.5% to 15% being singletons. In the case of this clone: Its cognate antigen is unknown.

Source material: naive CD4+ T cells from blood. The TCR originated in a man aged 25-45 years with type 1 diabetes. The chain combines TRBV27 with TRBJ1-2; D is possibly TRBD1 (6 bases). CDR3: CASALDQAGDGYTF. DNA for the CDR3: TGTGCCAGCGCCTTGGACCAGGCAGGGGATGGCTACACCTTC.